What follows are 3 T cell receptor beta chains derived from one specimen sequenced in a study of blood T cells in healthy people across ages. The authors ran a second PCR of 7 to 11 cycles using a sample-barcoded 5' primer and a J-beta primer mix. One entry per CDR3 protein, called by TCRdb with MiXCR from the 5' RACE reads. The profile shows around 1.5 million distinct CDR3 sequences, 42% of them singletons. Specimen: blood. The receptor set was obtained from a woman younger than 30 in good health.

This clonotype was observed once. The V call is TRBV2, the J call TRBJ2-5, with no clear D. With 9 bases removed from V and 11 bases from J, the gap between germline ends came to 16 bases. The CDR3 is made up of 11 amino acids. Germline CDR1 reads SNHLY; CDR2 reads FYNNEI. The CDR3 is CASMRREWQYF. The CDR3 DNA is TGTGCCAGTATGCGACGAGAGTGGCAGTACTTC.

This clonotype was detected only a few times. The rearrangement links TRBV3-1 to TRBJ2-2, with TRBD1 as a possible D gene (5 bases). Trimming stripped 1 base from V and 4 bases from J, with 10 bases between. The CDR3 sequence is 15 residues long. The germline gives CDR1 LGHDT, CDR2 YNNKEL (reference sequence). The CDR3 reads CASSQAGRTTGELFF. The CDR3 nucleotides are TGTGCCAGCAGCCAAGCAGGGCGTACCACCGGGGAGCTGTTTTTT.

This clonotype was seen a few times. The chain recombines TRBV11-2 with TRBJ1-1, with a tentative D call TRBD1 (5 bases). Trimming took off 4 bases at V and 9 bases at J, with 12 bases between the two ends. This CDR3 has 12 amino acids. The germline CDR1 and CDR2 sequences are SGHAT and FQNNGV. The DNA for the CDR3 is TGTGCCAGCAGCTCGGACCGGGACCAAGCTTTCTTT. Translation gives CASSSDRDQAFF.